Listed below are T cell receptor beta chains from one sample, sequenced in a study of shared clonotypes between healthy human individuals. Profiling relied on immunoSEQ multiplex PCR, and the TCRdb table lists in-frame clones only, not all of them. This table has some 2 million clones, 90% to 95% appearing once. The material sequenced was naive CD4+ T cells sorted from blood. The receptors stem from a man younger than 30 in good health. Both conserved end residues are trimmed from each CDR3. A D gene is named only where the DNA matches it firmly.

D: TRBD1
J: TRBJ2-7
V: TRBV19
CDR3: ASRQTGSDEQY

D: -
J: TRBJ1-1
V: TRBV18
CDR3: ASSPLSDPTSNTEAF

D: -
J: TRBJ1-5
V: TRBV6-5
CDR3: ASTPGAGQPQH

D: -
J: TRBJ2-3
V: TRBV29-1
CDR3: SVAGRGTDTQY

D: -
J: TRBJ2-7
V: TRBV18
CDR3: ASSPASYEQY

D: -
J: TRBJ2-1
V: TRBV5-4
CDR3: ASSFGGGGSYNEQF

D: -
J: TRBJ2-7
V: TRBV5-6
CDR3: ASSFQGPSYYEQY

D: TRBD1
J: TRBJ1-1
V: TRBV28
CDR3: ASRPGQANTEAF

D: -
J: TRBJ2-5
V: TRBV19
CDR3: ASSKGISQETQY

D: TRBD1
J: TRBJ2-4
V: TRBV7-2
CDR3: ASSFRQGIAKNIQY

D: -
J: TRBJ2-7
V: TRBV4-3
CDR3: ASSQDRQLLVYEQY

D: -
J: TRBJ2-1
V: TRBV6-1
CDR3: ASSEDVKQF

D: -
J: TRBJ2-5
V: TRBV18
CDR3: ASSTGSPRETQY

D: -
J: TRBJ1-4
V: TRBV11-2
CDR3: ASSRGGENEKLF

D: -
J: TRBJ2-2
V: TRBV30
CDR3: AWSDSFTGELF

D: -
J: TRBJ2-1
V: TRBV11-2
CDR3: ASSLDLLAVNEQF

D: -
J: TRBJ2-3
V: TRBV10-1
CDR3: ASSESRQFVADTQY

D: -
J: TRBJ1-4
V: TRBV19
CDR3: ASSIGAFNEKLF

D: TRBD1
J: TRBJ2-7
V: TRBV6-1
CDR3: ASRTGTALQY

D: TRBD1
J: TRBJ2-3
V: TRBV30
CDR3: AWSKGQGASDTQY

D: -
J: TRBJ1-1
V: TRBV7-2
CDR3: ASSLGIQDTEAF

D: TRBD2
J: TRBJ2-7
V: TRBV7-2
CDR3: ASSILAGMASYEQY

D: TRBD2
J: TRBJ2-7
V: TRBV5-5
CDR3: ASARDYFSYEQY

D: -
J: TRBJ1-6
V: TRBV5-1
CDR3: ASSLESMGNSPLH

D: -
J: TRBJ1-1
V: TRBV30
CDR3: AWSPILTLLVNTEAF

D: -
J: TRBJ1-2
V: TRBV28
CDR3: ASSSGQLYGYT

D: -
J: TRBJ2-1
V: TRBV6-4
CDR3: ASSPGVGTWDEQF

D: -
J: TRBJ2-1
V: TRBV7-6
CDR3: ASSLREDLYNEQF

D: -
J: TRBJ1-2
V: TRBV5-1
CDR3: ASSRNSDSPYGYT

D: -
J: TRBJ1-6
V: TRBV7-9
CDR3: ASSLSHRGSSYYNSPLH

D: TRBD2
J: TRBJ2-6
V: TRBV15
CDR3: ATSRDPGGSGANVLT

D: -
J: TRBJ2-2
V: TRBV5-1
CDR3: ASSLVGDIGNTGELF

D: TRBD2
J: TRBJ2-7
V: TRBV6-1
CDR3: ATKLGGYYEQY

D: TRBD1
J: TRBJ2-5
V: TRBV5-1
CDR3: ASSLSGTDQETQY

D: -
J: TRBJ1-5
V: TRBV9
CDR3: ASSPSPGANQPQH

D: TRBD1
J: TRBJ1-2
V: TRBV7-2
CDR3: ASSLTGQGNYGYT

D: -
J: TRBJ2-2
V: TRBV7-3
CDR3: ASSLMPLRGPTGELF

D: -
J: TRBJ2-1
V: TRBV27
CDR3: ASSFSIRQLYNEQF

D: -
J: TRBJ2-1
V: TRBV11-2
CDR3: ASSLAVGEQF

D: -
J: TRBJ2-7
V: TRBV14
CDR3: ASSQQGPIYEQY

D: -
J: TRBJ1-4
V: TRBV2
CDR3: ASSPETVMKRLF

D: TRBD2
J: TRBJ2-1
V: TRBV5-1
CDR3: ASSLGTSGIYNEQF

D: TRBD2
J: TRBJ2-5
V: TRBV19
CDR3: ASSSPERLAAPTETQY

D: -
J: TRBJ2-7
V: TRBV6-6
CDR3: ASSTRQSSYEQY

D: -
J: TRBJ1-3
V: TRBV19
CDR3: ASSEFTGKGNTIY

D: -
J: TRBJ1-4
V: TRBV5-1
CDR3: ASSSSASEKLF

D: -
J: TRBJ1-2
V: TRBV14
CDR3: ASSLTGSVVGGYT